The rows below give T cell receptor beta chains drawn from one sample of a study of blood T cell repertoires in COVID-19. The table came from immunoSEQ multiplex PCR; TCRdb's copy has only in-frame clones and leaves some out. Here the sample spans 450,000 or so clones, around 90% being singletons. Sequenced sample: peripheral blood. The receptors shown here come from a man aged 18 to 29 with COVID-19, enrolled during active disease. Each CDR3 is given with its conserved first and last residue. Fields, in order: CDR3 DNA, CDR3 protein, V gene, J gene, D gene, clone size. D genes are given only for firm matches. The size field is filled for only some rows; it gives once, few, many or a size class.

cdr3_nt: TGTGCCAGCAGCTTAGTTACACTAGCGTTAACACACAATGAGCAGTTCTTC; cdr3_aa: CASSLVTLALTHNEQFF; v_call: TRBV11-2; j_call: TRBJ2-1; d_call: TRBD2; clone_size: -
cdr3_nt: TGCGCCAGCAGCTTGGCTGGGACAGGGGGTCAAGAGACCCAGTACTTC; cdr3_aa: CASSLAGTGGQETQYF; v_call: TRBV5-1; j_call: TRBJ2-5; d_call: TRBD1; clone_size: -
cdr3_nt: TGTGCCAGCAGTTTAATCGGTTTCCATGAGCAGTTCTTC; cdr3_aa: CASSLIGFHEQFF; v_call: TRBV12-3/TRBV12-4; j_call: TRBJ2-1; d_call: -; clone_size: once
cdr3_nt: TGTGCCAGCAGCTTGACGACAGACTCTGGGGCCAACGTCCTGACTTTC; cdr3_aa: CASSLTTDSGANVLTF; v_call: TRBV5-6; j_call: TRBJ2-6; d_call: -; clone_size: -
cdr3_nt: TGTGCCAGCAGCTTGGGCCCACTAGCGGGGGAGCAGTTCTTC; cdr3_aa: CASSLGPLAGEQFF; v_call: TRBV5-6; j_call: TRBJ2-1; d_call: TRBD2; clone_size: -
cdr3_nt: TGTGCCAGTAGTATGGGGCTGGGACAGGACTCTTATCTAGCCAAAAACATTCAGTACTTC; cdr3_aa: CASSMGLGQDSYLAKNIQYF; v_call: TRBV19; j_call: TRBJ2-4; d_call: TRBD1; clone_size: -
cdr3_nt: TGCGCCAGCAGCTCGACAGGGGGTTCAACTTCTAACTATGGCTACACCTTC; cdr3_aa: CASSSTGGSTSNYGYTF; v_call: TRBV5-1; j_call: TRBJ1-2; d_call: TRBD1; clone_size: once
cdr3_nt: TGTGCCAGCAGCCAGGACAGGGCCCCCTACGAGCAGTACTTC; cdr3_aa: CASSQDRAPYEQYF; v_call: TRBV3-1/TRBV3-2; j_call: TRBJ2-7; d_call: TRBD1; clone_size: -
cdr3_nt: TGCGCCAGCAGCTTAGCGGGTACAAGCTCCTACAATGAGCAGTTCTTC; cdr3_aa: CASSLAGTSSYNEQFF; v_call: TRBV5-1; j_call: TRBJ2-1; d_call: -; clone_size: -
cdr3_nt: TGCGCAAGCAGGAGCCGGGGAAATGAAAAACTGTTTTTT; cdr3_aa: CASRSRGNEKLFF; v_call: TRBV5-1; j_call: TRBJ1-4; d_call: -; clone_size: -
cdr3_nt: TGTGCCACCAGTGACGCTGTGAGCGCTTTAGCGGGGGCCTACAATGAGCAGTTCTTC; cdr3_aa: CATSDAVSALAGAYNEQFF; v_call: TRBV24-1; j_call: TRBJ2-1; d_call: TRBD2; clone_size: -
cdr3_nt: TGTGCCAGTAGTGGGGGGACTGAGCAGTTCTTC; cdr3_aa: CASSGGTEQFF; v_call: TRBV19; j_call: TRBJ2-1; d_call: -; clone_size: -
cdr3_nt: TGTGCCAGTAGTATAGGCGGGAGGGCTTACTACAATGAGCAGTTCTTC; cdr3_aa: CASSIGGRAYYNEQFF; v_call: TRBV19; j_call: TRBJ2-1; d_call: TRBD2; clone_size: -
cdr3_nt: TGTGCCAGCAGGGACTACTTCTACGAGCAGTACTTC; cdr3_aa: CASRDYFYEQYF; v_call: TRBV6-5; j_call: TRBJ2-7; d_call: -; clone_size: -
cdr3_nt: TGTGCCAGCAGTGAGTGGCAGGGGGCGCGGGCTTTCTTT; cdr3_aa: CASSEWQGARAFF; v_call: TRBV2; j_call: TRBJ1-1; d_call: TRBD1; clone_size: few
cdr3_nt: TGTGCCAGCAGCGCCGGGACATTAAACAATTCACCCCTCCACTTT; cdr3_aa: CASSAGTLNNSPLHF; v_call: TRBV5-4; j_call: TRBJ1-6; d_call: -; clone_size: -
cdr3_nt: TGTGCCAGCAGCTCCCTAGCGGGGTACACCGGGGAGCTGTTTTTT; cdr3_aa: CASSSLAGYTGELFF; v_call: TRBV7-9; j_call: TRBJ2-2; d_call: TRBD2; clone_size: -
cdr3_nt: TGTGCCAGCAGGCGGGGGACGAACACTGAAGCTTTCTTT; cdr3_aa: CASRRGTNTEAFF; v_call: TRBV2; j_call: TRBJ1-1; d_call: -; clone_size: -
cdr3_nt: TGTGCCAGCAGCCCTGAGGGTACAGGGGGCTTGCAGTACTTC; cdr3_aa: CASSPEGTGGLQYF; v_call: TRBV7-2; j_call: TRBJ2-7; d_call: TRBD1; clone_size: -
cdr3_nt: TGTGCCAGCAGCTTAGACGGGGTGAACACTGAAGCTTTCTTT; cdr3_aa: CASSLDGVNTEAFF; v_call: TRBV7-9; j_call: TRBJ1-1; d_call: -; clone_size: -
cdr3_nt: TGTGCCAGCAGCCAAGATCGACTAGCCGGGCGGGAGCAGTTCTTC; cdr3_aa: CASSQDRLAGREQFF; v_call: TRBV3-1/TRBV3-2; j_call: TRBJ2-1; d_call: TRBD2; clone_size: -
cdr3_nt: TGTGCCAGCAGCTTTCGGACAGGACCTGAAAAACTGTTTTTT; cdr3_aa: CASSFRTGPEKLFF; v_call: TRBV7-9; j_call: TRBJ1-4; d_call: TRBD1; clone_size: -
cdr3_nt: TGTGCCAGCAGCTTTAGAGATACGCAGTATTTT; cdr3_aa: CASSFRDTQYF; v_call: TRBV7-2; j_call: TRBJ2-3; d_call: -; clone_size: -
cdr3_nt: TGTGCCAGCAGCCAAGGGCGACTACGAGAGAGGTACGAGCAGTACTTC; cdr3_aa: CASSQGRLRERYEQYF; v_call: TRBV3-1/TRBV3-2; j_call: TRBJ2-7; d_call: -; clone_size: -
cdr3_nt: TGTGCCAGCAGCTTAGAGGCCCCGGGAAATACGCAGTATTTT; cdr3_aa: CASSLEAPGNTQYF; v_call: TRBV7-2; j_call: TRBJ2-3; d_call: -; clone_size: -
cdr3_nt: TGTGCCAGCAGGGGCGGCACAGATACGCAGTATTTT; cdr3_aa: CASRGGTDTQYF; v_call: TRBV9; j_call: TRBJ2-3; d_call: -; clone_size: once
cdr3_nt: TGTGCCAGCAGCCCTCTAGCGGGGAGCTCCTACAATGAGCAGTTCTTC; cdr3_aa: CASSPLAGSSYNEQFF; v_call: TRBV28; j_call: TRBJ2-1; d_call: TRBD2; clone_size: -
cdr3_nt: TGTGCCAGCCGATTACCGACAGACACTGAAGCTTTCTTT; cdr3_aa: CASRLPTDTEAFF; v_call: TRBV2; j_call: TRBJ1-1; d_call: -; clone_size: -
cdr3_nt: TGTGCCAGCAGCTCACAGGGGGTATATAATTCACCCCTCCACTTT; cdr3_aa: CASSSQGVYNSPLHF; v_call: TRBV7-9; j_call: TRBJ1-6; d_call: TRBD1; clone_size: few
cdr3_nt: TGTGCCAGCAGCCAAGAAAGAGCGGATGAGCAGTTCTTC; cdr3_aa: CASSQERADEQFF; v_call: TRBV3-1/TRBV3-2; j_call: TRBJ2-1; d_call: -; clone_size: -
cdr3_nt: TGTGCTAGTGGTTTAGGAGGGAGCACAGATACGCAGTATTTT; cdr3_aa: CASGLGGSTDTQYF; v_call: TRBV12-5; j_call: TRBJ2-3; d_call: -; clone_size: -
cdr3_nt: TGTGCCAGCAGCGTAGCGGACAGGGCTGGCGAGCAGTACTTC; cdr3_aa: CASSVADRAGEQYF; v_call: TRBV9; j_call: TRBJ2-7; d_call: TRBD1; clone_size: -
cdr3_nt: TGTGCCAGCAGGGGACAGGGTTTCAATGAGCAGTTCTTC; cdr3_aa: CASRGQGFNEQFF; v_call: TRBV12-3/TRBV12-4; j_call: TRBJ2-1; d_call: TRBD1; clone_size: -
cdr3_nt: TGCGCCAGCAGCCACCGGGACTCCGACTACAATGAGCAGTTCTTC; cdr3_aa: CASSHRDSDYNEQFF; v_call: TRBV5-1; j_call: TRBJ2-1; d_call: -; clone_size: -
cdr3_nt: TGTGCCAGCAGCCAAGATTTGGTCGGGGGGGGTTACACAGATACGCAGTATTTT; cdr3_aa: CASSQDLVGGGYTDTQYF; v_call: TRBV4-2; j_call: TRBJ2-3; d_call: TRBD2; clone_size: -
cdr3_nt: TGCGCCAGCATGGGGGCCCAAGAGACCCAGTACTTC; cdr3_aa: CASMGAQETQYF; v_call: TRBV5-1; j_call: TRBJ2-5; d_call: -; clone_size: once
cdr3_nt: TGTGCCAGTAGTATAGATCCAACAGATATGAACACTGAAGCTTTCTTT; cdr3_aa: CASSIDPTDMNTEAFF; v_call: TRBV19; j_call: TRBJ1-1; d_call: -; clone_size: -
cdr3_nt: TGCAGCGGTGGATCCGGGACAGGGGGCGAGCAGTACTTC; cdr3_aa: CSGGSGTGGEQYF; v_call: TRBV29-1; j_call: TRBJ2-7; d_call: TRBD1; clone_size: -
cdr3_nt: TGTGCCAGCAGCCTTACAGGGAACGCTGAAGCTTTCTTT; cdr3_aa: CASSLTGNAEAFF; v_call: TRBV6-5; j_call: TRBJ1-1; d_call: -; clone_size: -
cdr3_nt: TGCGCCAGCAGGACGGCGGGCGGGACGTACACAGATACGCAGTATTTT; cdr3_aa: CASRTAGGTYTDTQYF; v_call: TRBV5-1; j_call: TRBJ2-3; d_call: -; clone_size: -
cdr3_nt: TGTGCCACCAGTGATCCGGGACTAGCGGGAGTAGATACCGGGGAGCTGTTTTTT; cdr3_aa: CATSDPGLAGVDTGELFF; v_call: TRBV24-1; j_call: TRBJ2-2; d_call: TRBD2; clone_size: -
cdr3_nt: TGTGCCAGCAGTTACTTCTCGGGGACCTACGAGCAGTACTTC; cdr3_aa: CASSYFSGTYEQYF; v_call: TRBV6-5; j_call: TRBJ2-7; d_call: -; clone_size: -